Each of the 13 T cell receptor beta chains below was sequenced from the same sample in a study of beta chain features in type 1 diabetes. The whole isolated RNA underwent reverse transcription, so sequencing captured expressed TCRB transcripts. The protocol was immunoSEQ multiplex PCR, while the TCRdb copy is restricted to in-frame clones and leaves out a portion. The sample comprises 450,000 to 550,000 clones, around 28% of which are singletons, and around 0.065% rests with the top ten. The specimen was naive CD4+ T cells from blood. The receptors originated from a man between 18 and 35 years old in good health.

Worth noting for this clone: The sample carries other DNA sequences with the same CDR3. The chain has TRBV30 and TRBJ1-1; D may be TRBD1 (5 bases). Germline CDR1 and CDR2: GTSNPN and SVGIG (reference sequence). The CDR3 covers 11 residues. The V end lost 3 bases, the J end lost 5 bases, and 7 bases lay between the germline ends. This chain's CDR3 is CAWRQGTEAFF. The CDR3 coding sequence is TGTGCCTGGAGGCAGGGAACTGAAGCTTTCTTT.

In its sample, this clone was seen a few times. The CDR3 here is CASSLGAGQGNTEAFF. CDR3 coding DNA: TGCGCCAGCAGCTTGGGGGCCGGGCAAGGGAACACTGAAGCTTTCTTT. The rearrangement uses TRBV5-1 and TRBJ1-1; D gene uncertain. Trimming cost V 0 bases and J 1 base, with 13 bases left between them. In germline, CDR1 is SGHRS, CDR2 YFSETQ. CDR3 length: 16 residues.

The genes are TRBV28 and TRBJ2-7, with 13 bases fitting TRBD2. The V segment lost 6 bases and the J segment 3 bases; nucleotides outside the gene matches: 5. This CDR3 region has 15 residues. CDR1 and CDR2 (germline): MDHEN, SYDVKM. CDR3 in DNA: TGTGCCAGCAGCCTCGGGACTAGCGGGATCTACGAGCAGTACTTC. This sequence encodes CASSLGTSGIYEQYF.

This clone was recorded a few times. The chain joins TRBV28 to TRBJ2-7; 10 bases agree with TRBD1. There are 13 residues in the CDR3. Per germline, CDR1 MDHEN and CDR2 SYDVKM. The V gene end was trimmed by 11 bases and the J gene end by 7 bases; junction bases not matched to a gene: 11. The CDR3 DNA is TGTGCCGCCAGGGACAGGGGCGCCAGGGAGCAGTACTTC. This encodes CAARDRGAREQYF.

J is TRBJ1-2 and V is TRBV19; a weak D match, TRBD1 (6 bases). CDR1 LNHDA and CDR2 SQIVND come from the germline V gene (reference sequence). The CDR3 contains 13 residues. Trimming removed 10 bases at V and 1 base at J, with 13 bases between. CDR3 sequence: CATSRTVNYGYTF. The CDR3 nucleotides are TGTGCCACCTCCCGGACAGTTAACTATGGCTACACCTTC.

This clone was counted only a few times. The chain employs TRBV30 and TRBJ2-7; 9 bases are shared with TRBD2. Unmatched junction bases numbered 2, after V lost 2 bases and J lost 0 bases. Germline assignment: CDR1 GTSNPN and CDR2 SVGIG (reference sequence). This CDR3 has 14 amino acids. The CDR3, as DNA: TGTGCCTGGAGTAAGACTAGCGGCTCCTACGAGCAGTACTTC. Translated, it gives CAWSKTSGSYEQYF.

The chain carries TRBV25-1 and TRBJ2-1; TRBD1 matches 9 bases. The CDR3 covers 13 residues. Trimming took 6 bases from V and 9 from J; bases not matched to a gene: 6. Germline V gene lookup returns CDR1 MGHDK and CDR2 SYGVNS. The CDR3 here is CASRGTGLLEQFF. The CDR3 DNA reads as TGTGCCAGCAGGGGGACAGGGTTACTTGAGCAGTTCTTC. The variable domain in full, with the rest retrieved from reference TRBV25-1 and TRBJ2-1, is EADIYQTPRYLVIGTGKKITLECSQTMGHDKMYWYQQDPGMELHLIHYSYGVNSTEKGDLSSESTVSRIRTEHFPLTLESARPSHTSQYLCASRGTGLLEQFFGPGTRLTVL.

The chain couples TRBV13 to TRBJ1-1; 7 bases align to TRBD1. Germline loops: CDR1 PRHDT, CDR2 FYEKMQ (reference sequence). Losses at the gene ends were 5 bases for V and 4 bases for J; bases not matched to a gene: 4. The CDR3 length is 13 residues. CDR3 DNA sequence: TGTGCCAGCAGCCTTCACAGGGGCACTGAAGCTTTCTTT. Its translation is CASSLHRGTEAFF.

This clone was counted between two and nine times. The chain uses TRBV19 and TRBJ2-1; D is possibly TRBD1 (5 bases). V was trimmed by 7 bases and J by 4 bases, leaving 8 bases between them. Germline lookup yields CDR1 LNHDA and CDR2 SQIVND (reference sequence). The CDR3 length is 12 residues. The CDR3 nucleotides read TGTGCCAGTAAAGGGGCATACAATGAGCAGTTCTTC. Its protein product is CASKGAYNEQFF.

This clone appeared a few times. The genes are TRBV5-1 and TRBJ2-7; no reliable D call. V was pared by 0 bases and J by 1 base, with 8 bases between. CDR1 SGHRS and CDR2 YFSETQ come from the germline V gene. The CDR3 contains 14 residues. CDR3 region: CASSLAVISYEQYF. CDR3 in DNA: TGCGCCAGCAGCTTGGCGGTGATATCCTACGAGCAGTACTTC.

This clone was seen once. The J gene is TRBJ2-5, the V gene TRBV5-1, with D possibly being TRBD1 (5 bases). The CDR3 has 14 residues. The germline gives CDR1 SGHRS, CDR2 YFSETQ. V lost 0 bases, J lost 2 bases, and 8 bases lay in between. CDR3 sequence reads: CASSLGWTQETQYF. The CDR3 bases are TGCGCCAGCAGCTTGGGCTGGACACAAGAGACCCAGTACTTC.

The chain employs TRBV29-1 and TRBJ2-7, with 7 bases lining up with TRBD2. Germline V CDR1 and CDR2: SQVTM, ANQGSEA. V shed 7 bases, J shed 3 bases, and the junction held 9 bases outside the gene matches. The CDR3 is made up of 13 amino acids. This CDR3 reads CSASRGLDYEQYF. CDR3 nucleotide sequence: TGCAGCGCCTCGCGAGGACTAGACTACGAGCAGTACTTC.

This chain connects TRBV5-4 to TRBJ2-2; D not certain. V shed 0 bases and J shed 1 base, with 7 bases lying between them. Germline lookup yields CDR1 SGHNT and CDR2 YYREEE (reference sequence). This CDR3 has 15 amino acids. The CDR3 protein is CASSLDTLNTGELFF. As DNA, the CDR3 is TGTGCCAGCAGCTTGGACACCTTGAACACCGGGGAGCTGTTTTTT.